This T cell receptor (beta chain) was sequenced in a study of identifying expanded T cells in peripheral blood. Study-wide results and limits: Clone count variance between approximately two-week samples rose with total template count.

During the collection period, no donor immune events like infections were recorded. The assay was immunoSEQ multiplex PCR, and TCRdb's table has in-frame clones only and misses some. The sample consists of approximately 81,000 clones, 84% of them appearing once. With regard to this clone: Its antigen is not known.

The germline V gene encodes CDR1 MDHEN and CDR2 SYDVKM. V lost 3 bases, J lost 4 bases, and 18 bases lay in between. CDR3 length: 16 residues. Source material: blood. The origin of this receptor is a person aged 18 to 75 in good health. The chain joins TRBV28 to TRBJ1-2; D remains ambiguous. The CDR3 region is CASSFQPTDPFYGYTF. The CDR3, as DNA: TGTGCCAGCAGTTTCCAGCCCACAGACCCCTTCTATGGCTACACCTTC.